The clone carrying this T cell receptor (beta chain) was detected many times. The antigen is undetermined. This CDR3 comprises 12 residues. The germline V gene has CDR1 MNHEY and CDR2 SMNVEV (reference sequence). Deletions cut 0 bases from V and 6 bases from J, with 2 bases between. Addition of a universal primer site occurred through template switching, and cDNA carried unique molecular identifiers. MiXCR, run by TCRdb on the 5' RACE reads, gives a single entry per CDR3 protein. The sample lists 270,000 or so distinct CDR3 sequences; 6.5% to 9.5% were seen once. These data are taken from a study of identical twins. Study-wide results and caveats: The more abundant beta clonotypes in cord blood had fewer insertions, and memory repertoires did not show this.

These records were also assigned to another study, of yellow fever vaccine responses in identical twins. That paper adds: After vaccination, twins' T cell response reportedly seemed partly convergent, partly personalized.

The chain employs TRBV27 and TRBJ2-2, with no clear D. The sample consisted of CD8+ T cells sorted from blood. The TCR originated in a woman under 30 in good health. The CDR3 DNA reads as TGTGCCAGCAGTTTATCGTCCGGGGAGCTGTTTTTT. Its protein product is CASSLSSGELFF.